These 9 T cell receptor beta chains share one sample of origin, sequenced in a study of a mutant IDH1 vaccine in newly diagnosed glioma. Which antigens these TCRs recognize remains unknown. Using immunoSEQ multiplex PCR, the repertoire was profiled, and TCRdb retains in-frame clones only, with some absent. Counted here are 50,000 to 55,000 clones, less than 75% occurring once; the ten biggest clones make up around 4.8%. The time point denotes: week 47, end of study. Vaccination comprised doses that each held 300 ug of mutant IDH1 20-mer peptide, plus topical imiquimod. This specimen was peripheral blood mononuclear cells (PBMCs), taken from a glioma patient whose treatment included an IDH1 peptide vaccine. Receptors were obtained from a man aged 40-49 years with glioma. Some clones in this sample may be carry-over from other donors' samples.

The rearrangement uses TRBV30 and TRBJ1-2; tentatively, D is TRBD1 (5 bases). Trimming pared 1 base from V and 0 bases from J, leaving 12 bases between. The CDR3 is 15 amino acids. Germline V gene lookup returns CDR1 GTSNPN and CDR2 SVGIG (reference sequence). The CDR3 nucleotides are TGTGCCTGGAGTGCGGGGCATAAGGCTAACTATGGCTACACCTTC. Encoded protein: CAWSAGHKANYGYTF. Using reference TRBV30 and TRBJ1-2 for the parts outside the CDR3, the full variable domain is SQTIHQWPATLVQPVGSPLSLECTVEGTSNPNLYWYRQAAGRGLQLLFYSVGIGQISSEVPQNLSASRPQDRQFILSSKKLLLSDSGFYLCAWSAGHKANYGYTFGSGTRLTVV.

V usage is TRBV6-4 and J usage is TRBJ2-3; tentatively, D is TRBD1 or TRBD2 (5 bases each). V was pared by 4 bases and J by 2 bases, with 13 bases between. From germline, CDR1 is MRHNA and CDR2 SNTAGT. This CDR3 is 15 amino acids long. CDR3 in DNA: TGTGCCAGCAGTGCCTCGAGGGGACCCACAGATACGCAGTATTTT. Protein: CASSASRGPTDTQYF.

The chain recombines TRBV9 with TRBJ1-4; D unclear. Germline V gene data show CDR1 as SGDLS and CDR2 as YYNGEE. With 3 bases removed from V and 0 bases from J, the gap between germline ends came to 6 bases. The CDR3 is made up of 14 amino acids. The CDR3: CASSATATNEKLFF. The CDR3 DNA is TGTGCCAGCAGCGCGACTGCAACTAATGAAAAACTGTTTTTT.

This sequence joins TRBV12-5 and TRBJ2-2; the match to TRBD1 covers 7 bases. The CDR3 extends over 15 amino acids. Germline lookup yields CDR1 LGHNT and CDR2 FRNRAP. The CDR3 DNA reads TGTGCGTCACAGCCAGGGGGTTTGAACACCGGGGAGCTGTTTTTT. Its translation: CASQPGGLNTGELFF.

The CDR3 region is CASSLQGLGQYF. CDR3 DNA sequence: TGTGCCAGCTCACTACAGGGGCTCGGGCAGTACTTC. The chain links TRBV18 to TRBJ2-7; 7 positions match TRBD1. V was clipped by 4 bases and J by 9 bases; unmatched bases: 6. CDR3 size: 12 residues. Germline V CDR1 and CDR2: KGHSH, LQKENI. Filled out from reference TRBV18 and TRBJ2-7, the complete variable domain reads NAGVMQNPRHLVRRRGQEARLRCSPMKGHSHVYWYRQLPEEGLKFMVYLQKENIIDESGMPKERFSAEFPKEGPSILRIQQVVRGDSAAYFCASSLQGLGQYFGPGTRLTVT.

By its share, this clone is medium-sized. This chain joins TRBV21-1 and TRBJ2-2. TRBV21-1 is given as a pseudogene. This CDR3 contains 15 residues. For the CDR3, the DNA is TGTGCCACCACCAATGCACGGAATAACACCGGGGAGCTGTTTTTT. It translates to CATTNARNNTGELFF.

This clone was observed many times. V gene TRBV13 combines with J gene TRBJ2-5, with a weak D call TRBD1 (6 bases). Trimming left V 5 bases short and J 4 bases short, with 14 bases between. This CDR3 spans 14 amino acids. The germline gives CDR1 PRHDT, CDR2 FYEKMQ (reference sequence). This chain's CDR3 is CASSPQGSAETQYF. The DNA of the CDR3 is TGTGCCAGCAGCCCGCAGGGGAGCGCAGAGACCCAGTACTTC.

In this sample, this clone turned up a few times. This CDR3 is also generated by other DNA sequences in the sample. This sequence joins TRBV9 and TRBJ1-1, with D uncertain. The CDR3 length is 13 residues. V gave up 0 bases and J gave up 2 bases, with 5 bases separating them. Germline CDR1 reads SGDLS; CDR2 reads YYNGEE. The DNA of the CDR3 is TGTGCCAGCAGCGTAGAGGTTAACACTGAAGCTTTCTTT. This gives the protein CASSVEVNTEAFF.

The chain uses TRBV7-9 and TRBJ1-6; D not resolved. Looked up from germline, CDR1 is SEHNR and CDR2 is FQNEAQ (reference sequence). Trimming pared 5 bases from V and 5 bases from J, leaving 13 bases between. This CDR3 is built from 15 residues. Here the CDR3 DNA reads TGTGCCAGCAGCCTGGATGGCTTCCATAATTCACCCCTCCACTTT. It translates to CASSLDGFHNSPLHF. Variable domain in full (rest from reference TRBV7-9 and TRBJ1-6): DTGVSQNPRHKITKRGQNVTFRCDPISEHNRLYWYRQTLGQGPEFLTYFQNEAQLEKSRLLSDRFSAERPKGSFSTLEIQRTEQGDSAMYLCASSLDGFHNSPLHFGNGTRLTVT.